This is a list of T cell receptor beta chains from one sample in a study of cytomegalovirus exposure and HLA in healthy donors. Assay: immunoSEQ multiplex PCR; the TCRdb copy retains only in-frame clones and omits some. The sample lists about 280,000 clones; about 87% were seen once. Specimen: PBMCs. Receptors were obtained from a woman aged 18-29 years in good health and CMV-seronegative. CDR3s include the opening cysteine and the closing phenylalanine or tryptophan. Each record gives: D gene, J gene, V gene, clone size, CDR3 protein, CDR3 DNA. The D gene is left open where the match is weak. Size tells how often a clone was seen (once, few, many) or the class of an expanded clone, and some rows leave it out.

>NA|TRBJ2-6|TRBV18|NA
CASSMFTGRAGANVLTF
TGTGCCAGCTCAATGTTTACAGGGCGAGCTGGGGCCAACGTCCTGACTTTC
>TRBD1|TRBJ2-1|TRBV5-1|NA
CASSRSTGRNYNEQFF
TGCGCCAGCAGCCGTTCGACAGGGAGAAACTACAATGAGCAGTTCTTC
>TRBD2|TRBJ2-3|TRBV9|NA
CASSPGGVDTQYF
TGTGCCAGCAGCCCCGGGGGGGTGGATACGCAGTATTTT
>TRBD2|TRBJ2-1|TRBV5-6|NA
CASSSRVAGGAGGQFF
TGTGCCAGCAGCTCACGTGTAGCGGGGGGCGCGGGGGGGCAGTTCTTC
>NA|TRBJ1-2|TRBV29-1|NA
CSVGTGMVGYTF
TGCAGCGTTGGCACAGGGATGGTTGGCTACACCTTC
>TRBD1|TRBJ1-1|TRBV10-3|NA
CAISRTGVNTEAFF
TGTGCCATCAGCCGGACAGGGGTGAACACTGAAGCTTTCTTT
>NA|TRBJ1-1|TRBV7-9|NA
CASSPQGGPRDTEAFF
TGTGCCAGCAGCCCACAAGGCGGTCCGAGGGACACTGAAGCTTTCTTT
>TRBD2|TRBJ2-1|TRBV19|NA
CASSERGFLDNEQFF
TGTGCCAGTAGTGAGCGGGGGTTCCTCGACAATGAGCAGTTCTTC
>NA|TRBJ2-1|TRBV1|NA
CTSSQAYGTGAFYNEQFF
TGCACCAGCAGCCAAGCTTATGGAACAGGAGCCTTCTACAATGAGCAGTTCTTC
>NA|TRBJ2-5|TRBV2|NA
CASEFSGPETQYF
TGTGCCAGCGAATTCAGCGGACCAGAGACCCAGTACTTC
>NA|TRBJ1-6|TRBV27|NA
CASSPFSGQAPNSPLHF
TGTGCCAGCAGTCCCTTTTCAGGGCAGGCGCCCAATTCACCCCTCCACTTT
>TRBD1|TRBJ1-3|TRBV2|NA
CASSRRRQGGNTIYF
TGTGCCAGCAGTAGGAGGAGACAGGGCGGAAACACCATATATTTT
>TRBD1|TRBJ1-6|TRBV28|NA
CASRNRGPGSPLHF
TGTGCCAGCAGAAACAGGGGGCCTGGCTCACCCCTCCACTTT
>NA|TRBJ2-3|TRBV25-1|few
CASSESPRDTQYF
TGTGCCAGCAGTGAATCCCCCCGTGATACGCAGTATTTT
>TRBD1|TRBJ2-7|TRBV25-1|NA
CASSDRTGAYEQYF
TGTGCCAGCAGTGACAGGACAGGAGCCTACGAGCAGTACTTC
>NA|TRBJ1-6|TRBV6-5|NA
CASRQGWETPLHF
TGTGCCAGCAGACAGGGCTGGGAGACACCCCTCCACTTT
>TRBD1|TRBJ2-7|TRBV6-5|NA
CASSYKGQGGYEQYF
TGTGCCAGCAGTTATAAAGGACAGGGCGGTTACGAGCAGTACTTC
>TRBD1|TRBJ2-7|TRBV9|NA
CASSARQGGYEQYF
TGTGCCAGCAGCGCTAGACAGGGGGGCTACGAGCAGTACTTC
>TRBD2|TRBJ2-1|TRBV9|NA
CASSASGGAYNEQFF
TGTGCCAGCAGCGCCAGCGGGGGGGCGTACAATGAGCAGTTCTTC
>NA|TRBJ2-7|TRBV2|NA
CASNGKEQYF
TGTGCCAGCAACGGGAAGGAGCAGTACTTC
>NA|TRBJ1-1|TRBV5-1|once
CASSLAIGAGETEAFF
TGCGCCAGCAGCTTGGCCATTGGAGCAGGGGAAACTGAAGCTTTCTTT
>NA|TRBJ2-7|TRBV7-3|NA
CASSFQGSYEQYF
TGTGCCAGCAGCTTCCAGGGGTCCTACGAGCAGTACTTC
>TRBD2|TRBJ2-7|TRBV6-5|NA
CASSSLRRGEYEQYF
TGTGCCAGCAGTTCTCTACGGCGGGGGGAATACGAGCAGTACTTC
>NA|TRBJ2-5|TRBV5-5|NA
CASSLGPGEETQYF
TGTGCCAGCAGCTTGGGGCCGGGGGAGGAGACCCAGTACTTC
>TRBD2|TRBJ2-1|TRBV9|NA
CASSPQRIYGGDLNNEQFF
TGTGCCAGCAGCCCTCAACGCATTTATGGGGGGGACCTAAACAATGAGCAGTTCTTC
>NA|TRBJ1-1|TRBV6-1|NA
CASSVVGQKGTEAFF
TGTGCCAGCAGTGTCGTAGGACAGAAGGGGACTGAAGCTTTCTTT
>TRBD2|TRBJ2-7|TRBV10-3|NA
CAISETLGGYGQYF
TGTGCCATCAGTGAGACACTGGGGGGGTACGGGCAGTACTTC
>TRBD2|TRBJ2-3|TRBV5-1|once
CASSLGLAGGQLPDTQYF
TGCGCCAGCAGCTTGGGGCTAGCGGGGGGGCAGTTGCCAGATACGCAGTATTTT
>NA|TRBJ1-2|TRBV18|few
CASSPAEGAYTF
TGTGCCAGCTCACCTGCCGAGGGAGCCTACACCTTC